Presented here are 24 T cell receptor beta chains from one specimen sequenced in a study of blood T cell repertoires in COVID-19. Sequencing was performed with immunoSEQ multiplex PCR; in TCRdb, only in-frame clones are kept and a portion is missing. The profile shows 300,000 to 450,000 clones, roughly 86% of them singletons. Sequencing used peripheral blood. These receptors were taken from a human donor with acute or convalescent COVID-19. The donor label of this sample is uncertain.

V gene TRBV6-5 combines with J gene TRBJ1-6, with D possibly matching TRBD1 (6 bases). Per germline, CDR1 MNHEY and CDR2 SVGAGI. V dropped 2 bases and J dropped 5 bases, with 10 bases sitting between them. CDR3 size: 15 residues. DNA of the CDR3: TGTGCCAGCAGTTACGGGGGGGCGCATAATTCACCCCTCCACTTT. Translated: CASSYGGAHNSPLHF.

This clone was detected a few times. V is TRBV7-2 and J is TRBJ1-5; TRBD1 matches at 11 bases. This CDR3 contains 17 residues. The trim removed 5 bases at V and 7 bases at J, leaving 13 bases unmatched. Germline assignment: CDR1 SGHTA and CDR2 FQGNSA. CDR3 loop: CASSPTRGTGGRQPQHF. CDR3 DNA: TGTGCCAGCAGCCCTACCAGGGGGACAGGGGGGCGACAGCCCCAGCATTTT.

V is TRBV18 and J is TRBJ1-2; a weak D match, TRBD1 (6 bases). Germline CDR1 is KGHSH and CDR2 is LQKENI. The V end was cut by 4 bases, the J end by 6 bases, with 15 bases between. The CDR3 is made up of 14 amino acids. The CDR3 DNA follows: TGTGCCAGCTCACGAGATACAGGGTCGGATGGCTACACCTTC. Translation gives CASSRDTGSDGYTF.

The chain carries TRBV7-8 and TRBJ2-7; maybe TRBD1 (6 bases). There are 16 residues in the CDR3. The ends were cut back, 2 bases at V and 0 bases at J, with 14 bases in the middle. The germline CDR1 and CDR2 sequences are SGHVS and FQNEAQ. Here the CDR3 DNA reads TGTGCCAGCAGCTTATCACGTAGGGGGACCTCCTACGAGCAGTACTTC. Protein: CASSLSRRGTSYEQYF.

The chain links TRBV28 to TRBJ1-5; D gene uncertain. The CDR3 runs to 17 residues. Germline CDR1 MDHEN, CDR2 SYDVKM. Trimming stripped 7 bases from V and 1 base from J, with 20 bases between. CDR3 loop: CASTPFPGGVSNQPQHF. DNA for the CDR3: TGTGCCAGCACCCCTTTCCCAGGAGGTGTCAGCAATCAGCCCCAGCATTTT.

This clone came up many times. This rearrangement joins TRBV6-5 to TRBJ1-1; D gene unclear. The CDR3 has 14 residues. Germline V lookup: CDR1 MNHEY, CDR2 SVGAGI. Trimming removed 4 bases from V and 0 bases from J, with 9 bases in between. The CDR3 sequence is CASSLGLMNTEAFF. Written as DNA, the CDR3 is TGTGCCAGCAGTTTAGGACTAATGAACACTGAAGCTTTCTTT.

This clone was observed a single time. The rearrangement uses TRBV7-2 and TRBJ2-3; 8 nucleotides match TRBD2. The CDR3 has 16 residues. V was pared by 1 base and J by 2 bases, with 5 bases of the junction left unmatched. In germline, CDR1 is SGHTA, CDR2 FQGNSA. The CDR3 DNA is TGTGCCAGCAGCTTAGTGGGGACTAGGAACACAGATACGCAGTATTTT. Protein product: CASSLVGTRNTDTQYF.

The chain carries TRBV11-2 and TRBJ1-2; D is unclear. V was shortened by 2 bases and J by 6 bases, with 16 bases between the two germline ends. This CDR3 has 15 amino acids. The germline V gene has CDR1 SGHAT and CDR2 FQNNGV. This CDR3 reads CASSLRGFISHGYTF. CDR3 nucleotide sequence: TGTGCCAGCAGCTTAAGAGGGTTCATTAGTCATGGCTACACCTTC.

This clone was detected only once. The chain uses TRBV5-1 and TRBJ2-2; TRBD2 matches 7 bases. Germline CDR1 is SGHRS and CDR2 is YFSETQ. CDR3 length: 15 amino acids. Unmatched junction bases numbered 5, after V lost 0 bases and J lost 6 bases. The CDR3 spells CASSLGTSPPGELFF. For the CDR3, the DNA is TGCGCCAGCAGCTTGGGGACTAGTCCCCCCGGGGAGCTGTTTTTT.

Here the CDR3 reads CASTMDRGGYTF. The CDR3, as DNA: TGTGCCAGCACCATGGACAGGGGTGGCTACACCTTC. The J gene is TRBJ1-2, the V gene TRBV5-6; 9 bases are a match to TRBD1. The junction had 4 bases not matched to a gene; V was cut back by 6 bases and J by 7 bases. This CDR3 region has 12 residues. The germline gives CDR1 SGHDT, CDR2 YYEEEE. Full variable domain (outside the CDR3, taken from reference TRBV5-6 and TRBJ1-2): DAGVTQSPTHLIKTRGQQVTLRCSPKSGHDTVSWYQQALGQGPQFIFQYYEEEERQRGNFPDRFSGHQFPNYSSELNVNALLLGDSALYLCASTMDRGGYTFGSGTRLTVV.

This clone was observed a few times. The rearrangement joins TRBV5-1 to TRBJ1-1, with 11 bases that match TRBD1. Germline lookup yields CDR1 SGHRS and CDR2 YFSETQ. V shed 6 bases, J shed 3 bases, and the junction held 7 bases outside the gene matches. The CDR3 is 15 amino acids. The CDR3 DNA reads TGCGCCAGCACCCGCGTGGGACAGGGGGACACTGAAGCTTTCTTT. It yields the protein CASTRVGQGDTEAFF.

The chain combines TRBV7-6 with TRBJ2-7, with 10 bases aligning to TRBD2. The V segment lost 5 bases and the J segment 0 bases; nucleotides outside the gene matches: 7. The CDR3 contains 16 residues. CDR1 is SGHVS and CDR2 is FNYEAQ in the germline V gene. The CDR3 protein is CASSPGTSDDSYEQYF. The DNA of the CDR3 is TGTGCCAGCAGCCCAGGGACTAGCGATGACTCCTACGAGCAGTACTTC.

The chain uses TRBV19 and TRBJ1-1; D may be TRBD1 (5 bases). The germline V gene has CDR1 LNHDA and CDR2 SQIVND (reference sequence). V was clipped by 2 bases and J by 5 bases, with 9 bases between them. The CDR3 loop spans 13 amino acids. The CDR3 DNA reads as TGTGCCAGTAGTATACGGGGGGGTACTGAAGCTTTCTTT. It encodes CASSIRGGTEAFF.

The chain is built from TRBV30 and TRBJ2-1; 8 positions match TRBD1. With V trimmed by 5 bases and J by 11 bases, 17 bases remained unmatched. This CDR3 has 15 amino acids. From germline, CDR1 is GTSNPN and CDR2 SVGIG (reference sequence). The CDR3 nucleotides are TGTGCCTGGGGACAGGGCTTAGGGCATGGCGGTAAGCAGTTCTTC. This sequence encodes CAWGQGLGHGGKQFF.

This chain links TRBV19 with TRBJ1-2, with D possibly TRBD1 on 6 matching bases. V lost 3 bases, J lost 4 bases, and 9 bases lay in between. CDR1 LNHDA and CDR2 SQIVND come from the germline V gene (reference sequence). This CDR3 is built from 13 residues. CDR3 loop: CASSITGFYGYTF. CDR3 nucleotides: TGTGCCAGTAGTATCACAGGGTTCTATGGCTACACCTTC.

The chain carries TRBV5-1 and TRBJ1-1, with 8 bases lining up with TRBD1. The CDR3 contains 16 residues. Germline V gene lookup returns CDR1 SGHRS and CDR2 YFSETQ. The V segment lost 0 bases and the J segment 12 bases; nucleotides outside the gene matches: 16. CDR3 DNA: TGCGCCAGCAGCTTGGGGACAGGGTTGGCCAGGGAGGAAACTTTCTTT. Translation: CASSLGTGLAREETFF.

The chain employs TRBV28 and TRBJ2-5; possible D gene TRBD2, 7 bases. The CDR3 consists of 16 residues. The V end was cut by 6 bases, the J end by 1 base, with 18 bases between. Germline values: CDR1 MDHEN, CDR2 SYDVKM. The CDR3 loop is CASSMGGGPPQETQYF. CDR3 sequence (DNA): TGTGCCAGCAGCATGGGAGGGGGTCCCCCCCAAGAGACCCAGTACTTC.

CDR3 in DNA: TGTGCCAGCAGTTCACTCGGGACTAACTATGGCTACACCTTC. Protein: CASSSLGTNYGYTF. V gene TRBV27 combines with J gene TRBJ1-2, with D unclear. Germline values: CDR1 MNHEY, CDR2 SMNVEV (reference sequence). V was cut by 4 bases and J by 0 bases, with 9 bases left in between. The CDR3 totals 14 residues.

The chain's CDR3 is CASSLGAANTEAFF. CDR3 coding DNA: TGTGCCAGCAGCTTAGGTGCGGCGAACACTGAAGCTTTCTTT. The V and J genes are TRBV7-8 and TRBJ1-1, with no clear D. The CDR3 has 14 residues. CDR1 SGHVS and CDR2 FQNEAQ come from the germline V gene. Trimming removed 1 base from V and 1 base from J, with 7 bases in between.

This clone turned up a few times. The chain uses TRBV25-1 and TRBJ1-3; D uncertain. V was trimmed by 6 bases and J by 12 bases, leaving 15 bases between them. This CDR3 has 12 amino acids. CDR1 is MGHDK and CDR2 is SYGVNS in the germline V gene. CDR3 in DNA: TGTGCCAGCAGCTCTTTCACGAGGCACATATATTTT. It is translated as CASSSFTRHIYF.

The rearrangement uses TRBV6-5 and TRBJ1-5, with TRBD1 as a possible D gene (5 bases). Per germline, CDR1 MNHEY and CDR2 SVGAGI. The V gene lost 6 bases and the J gene lost 7 bases, with 13 bases spanning the gap. The CDR3 spans 13 residues. The CDR3 bases are TGTGCCAGCAGGCAGGGTTCTGGCCAGCCCCAGCATTTT. Protein product: CASRQGSGQPQHF.

This clone was counted only a few times. The chain has TRBV25-1 and TRBJ1-1; a weak D match, TRBD1 (5 bases). Per the germline V gene, CDR1 is MGHDK and CDR2 is SYGVNS. The CDR3 consists of 15 residues. With 2 bases removed from V and 0 bases from J, the gap between germline ends came to 10 bases. CDR3 protein: CASSERGHMNTEAFF. The CDR3 bases are TGTGCCAGCAGTGAACGTGGACACATGAACACTGAAGCTTTCTTT. The whole variable domain, remainder taken from reference TRBV25-1 and TRBJ1-1, is EADIYQTPRYLVIGTGKKITLECSQTMGHDKMYWYQQDPGMELHLIHYSYGVNSTEKGDLSSESTVSRIRTEHFPLTLESARPSHTSQYLCASSERGHMNTEAFFGQGTRLTVV.

The rearrangement uses TRBV4-2 and TRBJ1-5; D gene uncertain. CDR1 and CDR2 from the germline V gene are LGHNA and YNFKEQ. This CDR3 region has 17 residues. V dropped 4 bases and J dropped 4 bases, with 20 bases sitting between them. The CDR3 loop is CASSLGGAGRENQPQHF. The CDR3 DNA sequence: TGTGCCAGCAGCCTCGGTGGTGCGGGGAGGGAGAATCAGCCCCAGCATTTT.

The chain employs TRBV6-5 and TRBJ2-2, with a tentative D call TRBD1 (6 bases). There are 15 residues in the CDR3. Germline lookup yields CDR1 MNHEY and CDR2 SVGAGI. V was shortened by 6 bases and J by 4 bases, with 15 bases between the two germline ends. This CDR3 reads CASRTGPLPTGELFF. The CDR3 bases are TGTGCCAGCAGGACAGGCCCCTTACCCACCGGGGAGCTGTTTTTT.